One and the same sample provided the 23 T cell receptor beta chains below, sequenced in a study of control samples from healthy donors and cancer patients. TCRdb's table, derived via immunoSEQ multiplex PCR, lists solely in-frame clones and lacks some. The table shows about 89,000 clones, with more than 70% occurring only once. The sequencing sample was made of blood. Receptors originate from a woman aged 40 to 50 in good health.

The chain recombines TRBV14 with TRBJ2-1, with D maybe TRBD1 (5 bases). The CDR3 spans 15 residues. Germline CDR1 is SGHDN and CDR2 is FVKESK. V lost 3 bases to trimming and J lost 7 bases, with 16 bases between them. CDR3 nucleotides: TGTGCCAGCAGCCAGGAACATTTCCCAGGGAATGAGCAGTTCTTC. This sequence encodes CASSQEHFPGNEQFF.

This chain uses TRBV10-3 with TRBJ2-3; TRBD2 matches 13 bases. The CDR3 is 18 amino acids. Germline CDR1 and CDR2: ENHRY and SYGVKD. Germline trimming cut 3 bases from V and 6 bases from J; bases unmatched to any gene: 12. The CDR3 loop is CAISDLLTSGGSEDTQYF. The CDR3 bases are TGTGCCATCAGTGACCTCCTGACTAGCGGGGGGTCCGAGGATACGCAGTATTTT.

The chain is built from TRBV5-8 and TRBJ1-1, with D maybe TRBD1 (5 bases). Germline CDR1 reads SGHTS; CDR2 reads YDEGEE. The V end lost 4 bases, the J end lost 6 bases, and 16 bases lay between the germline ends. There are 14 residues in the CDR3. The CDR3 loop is CASSNRGAGAEAFF. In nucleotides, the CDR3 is TGTGCCAGCAGCAATAGGGGCGCCGGCGCTGAAGCTTTCTTT. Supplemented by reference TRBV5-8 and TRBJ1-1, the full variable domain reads EAGVTQSPTHLIKTRGQQATLRCSPISGHTSVYWYQQALGLGLQFLLWYDEGEERNRGNFPPRFSGRQFPNYSSELNVNALELEDSALYLCASSNRGAGAEAFFGQGTRLTVV.

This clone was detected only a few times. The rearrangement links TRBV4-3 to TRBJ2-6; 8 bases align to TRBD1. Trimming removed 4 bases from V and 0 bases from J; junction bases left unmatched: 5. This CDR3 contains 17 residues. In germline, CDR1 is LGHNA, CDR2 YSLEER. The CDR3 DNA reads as TGCGCCAGCAGCCCGGGACAGGCGACCTCTGGGGCCAACGTCCTGACTTTC. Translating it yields CASSPGQATSGANVLTF.

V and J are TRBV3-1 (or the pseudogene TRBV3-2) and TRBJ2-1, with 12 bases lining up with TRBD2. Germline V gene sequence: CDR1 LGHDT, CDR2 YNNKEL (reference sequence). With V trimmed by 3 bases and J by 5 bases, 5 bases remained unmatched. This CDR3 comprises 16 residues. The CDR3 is CASSQWTSGAHNEQFF. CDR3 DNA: TGTGCCAGCAGCCAGTGGACTAGCGGGGCCCACAATGAGCAGTTCTTC.

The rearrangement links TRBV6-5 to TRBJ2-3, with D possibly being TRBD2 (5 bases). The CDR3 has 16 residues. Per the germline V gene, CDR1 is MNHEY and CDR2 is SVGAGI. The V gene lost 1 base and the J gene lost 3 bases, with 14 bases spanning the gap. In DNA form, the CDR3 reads TGTGCCAGCAGTTACTTAAACTACGGCGGGACAGATACGCAGTATTTT. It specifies CASSYLNYGGTDTQYF.

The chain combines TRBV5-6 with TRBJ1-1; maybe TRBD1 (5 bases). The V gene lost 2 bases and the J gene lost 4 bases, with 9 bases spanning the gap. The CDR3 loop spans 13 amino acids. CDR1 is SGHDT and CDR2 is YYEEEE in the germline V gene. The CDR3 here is CASSFGQVTEAFF. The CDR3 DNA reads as TGTGCCAGCAGCTTTGGACAAGTCACTGAAGCTTTCTTT.

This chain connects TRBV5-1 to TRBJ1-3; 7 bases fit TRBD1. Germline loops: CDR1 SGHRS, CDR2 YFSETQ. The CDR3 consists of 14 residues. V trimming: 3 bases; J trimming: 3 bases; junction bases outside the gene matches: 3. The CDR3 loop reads CASSWGTVGNTIYF. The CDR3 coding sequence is TGCGCCAGCAGCTGGGGGACAGTTGGAAACACCATATATTTT.

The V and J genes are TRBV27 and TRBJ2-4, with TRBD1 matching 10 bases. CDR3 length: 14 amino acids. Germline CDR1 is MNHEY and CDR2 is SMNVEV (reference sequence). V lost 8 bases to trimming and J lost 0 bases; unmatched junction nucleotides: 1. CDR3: CASGDRGAKNIQYF. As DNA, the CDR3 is TGTGCCAGCGGGGACAGGGGAGCCAAAAACATTCAGTACTTC.

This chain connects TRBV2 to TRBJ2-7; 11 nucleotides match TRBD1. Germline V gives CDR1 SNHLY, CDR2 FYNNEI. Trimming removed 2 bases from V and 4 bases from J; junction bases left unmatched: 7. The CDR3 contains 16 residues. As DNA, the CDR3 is TGTGCCAGCAGTGAACCCCCGGGACAGGGGGTATACGAGCAGTACTTC. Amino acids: CASSEPPGQGVYEQYF.

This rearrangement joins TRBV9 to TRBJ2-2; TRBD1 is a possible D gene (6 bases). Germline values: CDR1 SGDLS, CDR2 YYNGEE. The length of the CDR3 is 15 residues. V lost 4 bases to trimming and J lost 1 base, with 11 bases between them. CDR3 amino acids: CASSPRTVNTGELFF. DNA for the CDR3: TGTGCCAGCAGCCCCCGGACAGTGAACACCGGGGAGCTGTTTTTT.

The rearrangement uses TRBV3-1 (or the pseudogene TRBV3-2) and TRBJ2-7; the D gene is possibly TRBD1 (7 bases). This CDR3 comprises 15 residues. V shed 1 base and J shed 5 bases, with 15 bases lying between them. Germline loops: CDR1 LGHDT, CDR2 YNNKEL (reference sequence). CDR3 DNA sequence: TGTGCCAGCAGCCAAGCTCCAGGGGGGCCAGACGAGCAGTACTTC. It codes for CASSQAPGGPDEQYF.

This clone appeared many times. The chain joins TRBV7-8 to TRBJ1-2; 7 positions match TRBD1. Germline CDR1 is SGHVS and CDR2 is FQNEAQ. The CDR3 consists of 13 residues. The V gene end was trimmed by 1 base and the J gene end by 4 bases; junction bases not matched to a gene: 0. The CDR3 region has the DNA TGTGCCAGCAGCTTAGGACAGGGCTATGGCTACACCTTC. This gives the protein CASSLGQGYGYTF.

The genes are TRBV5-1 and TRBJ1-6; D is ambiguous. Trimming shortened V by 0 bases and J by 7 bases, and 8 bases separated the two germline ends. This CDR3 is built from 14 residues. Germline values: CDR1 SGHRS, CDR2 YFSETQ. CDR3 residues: CASSLASNNSPLHF. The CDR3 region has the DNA TGCGCCAGCAGCTTGGCCAGCAACAATTCACCCCTCCACTTT.

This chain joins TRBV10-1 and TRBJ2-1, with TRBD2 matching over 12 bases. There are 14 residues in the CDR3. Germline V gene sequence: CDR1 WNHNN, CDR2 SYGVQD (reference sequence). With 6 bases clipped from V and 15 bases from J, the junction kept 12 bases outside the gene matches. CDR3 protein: CASSQTSGGPTLFF. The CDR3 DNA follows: TGCGCCAGCAGCCAGACTAGCGGGGGCCCCACTCTGTTCTTC.

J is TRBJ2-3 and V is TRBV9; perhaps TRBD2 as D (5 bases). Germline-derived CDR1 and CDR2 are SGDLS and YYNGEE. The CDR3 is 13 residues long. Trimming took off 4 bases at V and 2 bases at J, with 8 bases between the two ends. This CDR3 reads CASSPDFTDTQYF. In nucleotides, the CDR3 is TGTGCCAGCAGCCCGGACTTCACAGATACGCAGTATTTT.

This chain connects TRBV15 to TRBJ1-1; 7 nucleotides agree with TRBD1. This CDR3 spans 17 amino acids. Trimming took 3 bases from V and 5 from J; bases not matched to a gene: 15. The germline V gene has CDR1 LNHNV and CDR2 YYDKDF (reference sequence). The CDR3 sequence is CATSRGGDSGGWTEAFF. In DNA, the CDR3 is TGTGCCACCAGCAGGGGTGGGGACAGTGGGGGGTGGACTGAAGCTTTCTTT.

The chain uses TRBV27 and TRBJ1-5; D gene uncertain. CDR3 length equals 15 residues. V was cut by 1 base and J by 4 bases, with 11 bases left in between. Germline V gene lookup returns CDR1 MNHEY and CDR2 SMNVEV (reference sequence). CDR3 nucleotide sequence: TGTGCCAGCAGTTTATTGGGGAGCCCAAATCAGCCCCAGCATTTT. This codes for CASSLLGSPNQPQHF.

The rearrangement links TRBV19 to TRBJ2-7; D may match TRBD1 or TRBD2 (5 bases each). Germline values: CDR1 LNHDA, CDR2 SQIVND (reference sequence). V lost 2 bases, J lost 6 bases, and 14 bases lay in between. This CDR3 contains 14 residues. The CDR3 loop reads CASSIQGVGSEQYF. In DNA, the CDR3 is TGTGCCAGTAGTATACAGGGAGTTGGGTCCGAGCAGTACTTC.

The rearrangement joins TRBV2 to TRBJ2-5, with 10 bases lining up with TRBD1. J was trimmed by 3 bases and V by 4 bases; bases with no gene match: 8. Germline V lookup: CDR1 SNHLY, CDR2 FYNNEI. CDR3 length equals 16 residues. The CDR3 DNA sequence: TGTGCCAGCAGTGCCGGGGGGACAGGGGCGAAAGAGACCCAGTACTTC. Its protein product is CASSAGGTGAKETQYF.

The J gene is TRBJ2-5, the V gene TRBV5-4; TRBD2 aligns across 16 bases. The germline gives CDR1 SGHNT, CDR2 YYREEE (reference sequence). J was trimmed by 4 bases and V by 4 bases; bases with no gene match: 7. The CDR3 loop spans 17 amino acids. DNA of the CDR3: TGTGCCAGCAGCGTGGGACTAGCGGGGGGGCCGCGAGAGACCCAGTACTTC. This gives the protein CASSVGLAGGPRETQYF.

The CDR3 DNA follows: TGTGCCAGCAGCTTTAGCGGGGCCACCTACGAGCAGTACTTC. Amino acids: CASSFSGATYEQYF. The chain carries TRBV3-1 (or the pseudogene TRBV3-2) and TRBJ2-7; 8 nucleotides line up with TRBD2. The CDR3 contains 14 residues. Trimming removed 5 bases from V and 2 bases from J; junction bases left unmatched: 5. The germline gives CDR1 LGHDT, CDR2 YNNKEL (reference sequence).

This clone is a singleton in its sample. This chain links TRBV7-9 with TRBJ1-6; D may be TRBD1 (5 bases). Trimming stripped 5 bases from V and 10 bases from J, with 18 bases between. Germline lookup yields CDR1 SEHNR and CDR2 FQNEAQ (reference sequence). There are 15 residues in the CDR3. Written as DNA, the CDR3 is TGTGCCAGCAGCCGACCCTCCCCAAGGGACTCACCCCTCCACTTT. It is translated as CASSRPSPRDSPLHF.